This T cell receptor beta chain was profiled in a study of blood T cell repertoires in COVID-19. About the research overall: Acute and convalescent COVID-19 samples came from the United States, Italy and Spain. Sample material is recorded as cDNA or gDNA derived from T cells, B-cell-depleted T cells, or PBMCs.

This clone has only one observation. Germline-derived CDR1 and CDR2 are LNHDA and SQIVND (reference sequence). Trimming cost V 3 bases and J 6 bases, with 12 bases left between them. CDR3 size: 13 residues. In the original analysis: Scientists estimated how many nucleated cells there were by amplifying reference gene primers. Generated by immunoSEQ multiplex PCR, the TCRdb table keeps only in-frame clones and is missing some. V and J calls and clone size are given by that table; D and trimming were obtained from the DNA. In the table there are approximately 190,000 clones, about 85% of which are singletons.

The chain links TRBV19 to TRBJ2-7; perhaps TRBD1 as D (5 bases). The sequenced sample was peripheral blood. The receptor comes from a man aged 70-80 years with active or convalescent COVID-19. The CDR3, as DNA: TGTGCCAGTAGTATGGGGCTGGACACCGAGCAGTACTTC. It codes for CASSMGLDTEQYF.